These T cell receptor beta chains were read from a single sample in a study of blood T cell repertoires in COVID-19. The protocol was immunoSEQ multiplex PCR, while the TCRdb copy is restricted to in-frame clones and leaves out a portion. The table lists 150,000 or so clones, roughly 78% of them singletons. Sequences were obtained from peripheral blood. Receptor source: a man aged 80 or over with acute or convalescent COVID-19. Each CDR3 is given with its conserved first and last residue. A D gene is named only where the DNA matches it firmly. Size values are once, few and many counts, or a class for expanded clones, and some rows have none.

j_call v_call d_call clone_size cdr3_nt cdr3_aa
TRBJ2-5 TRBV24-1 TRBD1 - TGTGCCACCAGTGATCGGACAGGGAGTGGAGAGACCCAGTACTTC CATSDRTGSGETQYF
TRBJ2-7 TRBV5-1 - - TGCGCCAGCAGCATGTTTTCCGACAGGAGCTCCTACGAGCAGTACTTC CASSMFSDRSSYEQYF
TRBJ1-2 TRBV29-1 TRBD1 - TGCAGCGTCGGCGACAGGGGGCATGATGGCTACACCTTC CSVGDRGHDGYTF
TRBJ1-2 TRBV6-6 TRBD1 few TGTGCCAGCAGCCGCGGACAGGGAACCTATGGCTACACCTTC CASSRGQGTYGYTF
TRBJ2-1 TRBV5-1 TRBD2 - TGCGCCAGCAGCGCGACTAGCGGGGGTTACAATGAGCAGTTCTTC CASSATSGGYNEQFF
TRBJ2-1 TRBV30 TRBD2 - TGTGCCGGGGGACTAGCGCGACTCGATGAGCAGTTCTTC CAGGLARLDEQFF
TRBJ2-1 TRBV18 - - TGTGCCAGCTCACCACCCAACGGGGACAATGAGCAGTTCTTC CASSPPNGDNEQFF
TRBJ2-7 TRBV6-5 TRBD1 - TGTGCCAGCAGGCCCGGGACAGCTTACGAGCAGTACTTC CASRPGTAYEQYF
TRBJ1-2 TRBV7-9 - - TGTGCCAGCACGCCAGTCCGGGAGATTATTAACTATGGCTACACCTTC CASTPVREIINYGYTF
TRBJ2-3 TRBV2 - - TGTGCCAGCAGCGAGACAGACACAGATACGCAGTATTTT CASSETDTDTQYF
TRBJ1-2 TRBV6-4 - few TGTGCCAGCAGTGACCCGGAACAGGGATTTTATGGCTACACCTTC CASSDPEQGFYGYTF
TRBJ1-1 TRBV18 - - TGTGCCAGCTCACCAGGGCAGGGTGGGGACACTGAAGCTTTCTTT CASSPGQGGDTEAFF
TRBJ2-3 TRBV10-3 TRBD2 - TGTGCCATCAGTGAGGGGACTAGCGGGGGGACAGATACGCAGTATTTT CAISEGTSGGTDTQYF
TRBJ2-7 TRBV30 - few TGTGCCTGGTCGGGTCAGGGCTACGAGCAGTACTTC CAWSGQGYEQYF
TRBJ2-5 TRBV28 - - TGTGCCAGCAGTTTTGGGGACATCCAGTACTTC CASSFGDIQYF
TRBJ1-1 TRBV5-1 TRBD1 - TGCGCCAGCAGCACGGACAGGGGGACTGAAGCTTTCTTT CASSTDRGTEAFF
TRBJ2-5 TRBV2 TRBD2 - TGTGCCAGCAGTGAAGCTTTAGCGGGGGGAGAGACCCAGTACTTC CASSEALAGGETQYF
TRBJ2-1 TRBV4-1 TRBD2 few TGCGCCAGCAGCCAAGATAGCGGGGGGGATACGTACAATGAGCAGTTCTTC CASSQDSGGDTYNEQFF
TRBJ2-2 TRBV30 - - TGTGCCTGTAGAAAGTCCGGGGAGCTGTTTTTT CACRKSGELFF
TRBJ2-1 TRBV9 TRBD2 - TGTGCCAGCAGCGTAGATCTAGCGGGGGGTTTCCGTGAGCAGTTCTTC CASSVDLAGGFREQFF
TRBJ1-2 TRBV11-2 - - TGTGCCAGCAGCCAGAACTATGGCTACACCTTC CASSQNYGYTF
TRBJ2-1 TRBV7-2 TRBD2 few TGTGCCAGCAGCCCCCAAAGCGGGGGCCGCGATGAGCAGTTCTTC CASSPQSGGRDEQFF
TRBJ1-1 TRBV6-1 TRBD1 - TGTGCCAGCAGTGAAGTGGCAGGGGGCGATGAAGCTTTCTTT CASSEVAGGDEAFF
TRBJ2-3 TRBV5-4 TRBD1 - TGTGCCAGCAGCTCACCGGGACAGGGGTCAGATACGCAGTATTTT CASSSPGQGSDTQYF
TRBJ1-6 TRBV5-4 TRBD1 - TGTGCCAGCAGCACCGGACAGGGGGGTAATTCACCCCTCCACTTT CASSTGQGGNSPLHF
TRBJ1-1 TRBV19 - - TGTGCCAGTAGTATAATGGCAGGGAGGGAGGGATCAGCTTTCTTT CASSIMAGREGSAFF
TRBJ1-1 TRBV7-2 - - TGTGCCAGCAGCCCGGACCGACAGAACATGAACACTGAAGCTTTCTTT CASSPDRQNMNTEAFF